The source of this T cell receptor beta chain is a study of shared clonotypes between healthy human individuals. V shed 5 bases and J 7 bases; nucleotides not matched to a gene: 5. Germline V lookup: CDR1 PRHDT, CDR2 FYEKMQ (reference sequence). The CDR3 length is 14 residues. General study points: A generally larger estimated richness was seen in naive subsets than in memory subsets.

A note on this clone: Its cognate antigen is unknown.

Sequencing was performed with immunoSEQ multiplex PCR; in TCRdb, only in-frame clones are kept and a portion is missing. The sample lists 450,000 to 700,000 clones, roughly 96% occurring once. Positively selected for CCR7, the CD45RO-negative cells used as naive CD8 cells excluded terminally differentiated effector memory CD45RA+ cells. Only Caucasian adults living in Nashville, Tennessee made up the donor group. The material sequenced was naive CD8+ T cells sorted from blood. The rearrangement uses TRBV13 and TRBJ2-1; 10 nucleotides line up with TRBD1. The TCR was taken from a woman aged 25 to 39 in good health. CDR3 DNA: TGTGCCAGCAGCGTCGACAGGGGGCGGAATGAGCAGTTCTTC. Its protein is CASSVDRGRNEQFF.